A single sample gave rise to the 32 T cell receptor beta chains below, sequenced in a study of cytomegalovirus exposure and HLA in healthy donors. The PCR ran on 60 Vbeta and 13 Jbeta primers. Repertoires were generated with immunoSEQ multiplex PCR, while TCRdb's copy carries only in-frame clones and drops some. This table holds some 200,000 clones, roughly 85% found once. Sequencing used PBMCs. The receptors stem from a young man in good health and CMV-seronegative.

This clone has a handful of counts. This CDR3 reads CASSLSRLDTGELFF. CDR3 nucleotides: TGTGCCAGCAGCTTGTCCAGGTTGGACACCGGGGAGCTGTTTTTT. The chain couples TRBV5-5 to TRBJ2-2; D call uncertain. CDR3 length equals 15 residues. In germline, CDR1 is SGHKS, CDR2 YYEKEE (reference sequence). The V end was cut by 1 base, the J end by 3 bases, with 10 bases between.

V is TRBV11-2 and J is TRBJ1-5; D is possibly TRBD1 (6 bases). Germline assignment: CDR1 SGHAT and CDR2 FQNNGV. V lost 5 bases, J lost 2 bases, and 19 bases lay in between. The CDR3 length is 17 residues. CDR3 nucleotides: TGTGCCAGCAGCCGTACTGACCCCAGGGGTGGCAATCAGCCCCAGCATTTT. Translating it yields CASSRTDPRGGNQPQHF.

The chain is built from TRBV18 and TRBJ2-3, with TRBD1 matching over 7 bases. The CDR3 spans 17 residues. Germline-derived CDR1 and CDR2 are KGHSH and LQKENI. The trim removed 3 bases at V and 0 bases at J, leaving 9 bases unmatched. In DNA form, the CDR3 reads TGTGCCAGCTCACCCCAACCCGGACAGGCTAGCACAGATACGCAGTATTTT. Translating it yields CASSPQPGQASTDTQYF.

The V gene is TRBV5-4, the J gene TRBJ2-1; 14 bases match TRBD2. The germline V gene has CDR1 SGHNT and CDR2 YYREEE (reference sequence). CDR3 length: 14 residues. The V segment lost 4 bases and the J segment 15 bases; nucleotides outside the gene matches: 9. The CDR3 DNA is TGTGCCAGCAGCCCAGGGACTAGCGGGGGCCCAGGGTTCTTC. Protein sequence: CASSPGTSGGPGFF.

V and J are TRBV7-3 and TRBJ1-1, with 10 nucleotides matching TRBD1. Germline V gives CDR1 SGHTA, CDR2 FQGTGA. CDR3 size: 14 residues. V lost 9 bases to trimming and J lost 0 bases; unmatched junction nucleotides: 4. In DNA, the CDR3 is TGTGCCAGTAGACAGGGGGCCATGAACACTGAAGCTTTCTTT. This codes for CASRQGAMNTEAFF.

The rearrangement links TRBV5-1 to TRBJ1-1; D remains ambiguous. The CDR3 length is 13 residues. Trimming left V 4 bases short and J 8 bases short, with 15 bases between. The V gene's germline CDR1 is SGHRS and CDR2 YFSETQ. The CDR3 sequence is CASSPRQTSEAFF. CDR3 DNA: TGCGCCAGCAGCCCTCGACAAACGTCGGAAGCTTTCTTT.

The rearrangement uses TRBV16 and TRBJ1-5; the D is unclear. The CDR3 is made up of 13 amino acids. V was clipped by 2 bases and J by 4 bases, with 6 bases between them. Germline V lookup: CDR1 KGHSY, CDR2 FQNENV. Here the CDR3 reads CASSQGLNQPQHF. The CDR3 DNA reads TGTGCCAGCAGCCAAGGCCTTAATCAGCCCCAGCATTTT.

The chain has TRBV6-4 and TRBJ1-2; D may be TRBD1 (6 bases). The CDR3 spans 13 residues. Germline CDR1 MRHNA, CDR2 SNTAGT. Trimming pared 2 bases from V and 8 bases from J, leaving 12 bases between. The CDR3 spells CASSDHTGCGYTF. The CDR3 DNA follows: TGTGCCAGCAGTGACCATACAGGGTGCGGCTACACCTTC.

This chain links TRBV27 with TRBJ1-2; D call uncertain. The ends were cut back, 4 bases at V and 4 bases at J, with 19 bases in the middle. The CDR3 is 16 residues long. Germline assignment: CDR1 MNHEY and CDR2 SMNVEV (reference sequence). CDR3 in amino acids: CASSSKRAGGGYGYTF. CDR3 nucleotide sequence: TGTGCCAGCAGTTCGAAGAGGGCAGGCGGTGGCTATGGCTACACCTTC.

This rearrangement joins TRBV19 to TRBJ2-2, with 8 bases fitting TRBD1. Germline V lookup: CDR1 LNHDA, CDR2 SQIVND (reference sequence). CDR3 size: 15 residues. The V segment lost 4 bases and the J segment 5 bases; nucleotides outside the gene matches: 6. The CDR3 DNA follows: TGTGCCAGTAGTACCAGACAGGGGAGGACCGGGGAGCTGTTTTTT. It is translated as CASSTRQGRTGELFF.

This clone was found a few times. The genes are TRBV6-1 and TRBJ1-1, with 8 positions matching TRBD1. V was pared by 7 bases and J by 6 bases, with 4 bases of the junction left unmatched. Germline V CDR1 and CDR2: MNHNS, SASEGT. The CDR3 consists of 12 residues. The CDR3 sequence: CASNNRGAEAFF. The CDR3 DNA reads as TGTGCCAGCAATAACAGGGGGGCTGAAGCTTTCTTT.

The gene calls are TRBV14 and TRBJ1-6; maybe TRBD1 (5 bases). Germline-derived CDR1 and CDR2 are SGHDN and FVKESK. This CDR3 is built from 15 residues. The ends were cut back, 1 base at V and 9 bases at J, with 13 bases in the middle. The chain's CDR3 is CASSQASQASSPLHF. CDR3 coding DNA: TGTGCCAGCAGCCAAGCATCACAGGCAAGTTCACCCCTCCACTTT.

The chain combines TRBV5-1 with TRBJ2-1, with 7 positions matching TRBD1. The V gene's germline CDR1 is SGHRS and CDR2 YFSETQ. The V and J ends lost 0 bases and 8 bases, in that order; junction bases with no gene match: 5. CDR3 length equals 14 residues. CDR3 sequence (DNA): TGCGCCAGCAGCTTGGCAAGGGGGCAGGATGAGCAGTTCTTC. It specifies CASSLARGQDEQFF.

The chain has TRBV15 and TRBJ2-7; 7 positions match TRBD1. CDR1 is LNHNV and CDR2 is YYDKDF in the germline V gene (reference sequence). J was trimmed by 6 bases and V by 0 bases; bases with no gene match: 5. This CDR3 spans 14 amino acids. The CDR3 loop is CATSREGTAPEQYF. In nucleotides, the CDR3 is TGTGCCACCAGCAGAGAGGGGACAGCACCCGAGCAGTACTTC.

The rearrangement uses TRBV27 and TRBJ1-2, with 11 bases fitting TRBD1. Germline-derived CDR1 and CDR2 are MNHEY and SMNVEV (reference sequence). Germline trimming cut 3 bases from V and 4 bases from J; bases unmatched to any gene: 7. CDR3 size: 16 residues. The CDR3 region is CASSFGGTGGTYGYTF. The CDR3 DNA reads as TGTGCCAGCAGTTTTGGGGGGACAGGGGGTACCTATGGCTACACCTTC.

The chain couples TRBV7-2 to TRBJ2-7, with TRBD2 as a possible D gene (6 bases). Trimming took 1 base from V and 12 from J, leaving 13 bases between them. This CDR3 spans 12 amino acids. Germline V gives CDR1 SGHTA, CDR2 FQGNSA. The CDR3 reads CASSLDTGLPYF. The CDR3 DNA follows: TGTGCCAGCAGCTTAGATACGGGACTCCCGTACTTC.

J is TRBJ2-7 and V is TRBV28; TRBD2 agrees at 8 bases. Germline values: CDR1 MDHEN, CDR2 SYDVKM. Trimming removed 3 bases from V and 5 bases from J; junction bases left unmatched: 9. The CDR3 sequence is 15 residues long. The CDR3 region has the DNA TGTGCCAGCAGTTTCCCAGCGGGAGAAAGCGACGAGCAGTACTTC. Its protein is CASSFPAGESDEQYF.

The V call is TRBV7-6, the J call TRBJ2-3, with 8 positions matching TRBD2. CDR1 and CDR2 from the germline V gene are SGHVS and FNYEAQ. The J segment lost 0 bases and the V segment lost 5 bases, leaving 4 bases of the junction unmatched. The CDR3 runs to 15 residues. The CDR3 DNA follows: TGTGCCAGCAGCCCCTTAGCGGGAAGCACAGATACGCAGTATTTT. It codes for CASSPLAGSTDTQYF.

The chain combines TRBV19 with TRBJ1-2; D might be TRBD1 (5 bases). CDR1 and CDR2 from the germline V gene are LNHDA and SQIVND (reference sequence). This CDR3 is 14 amino acids long. The germline V and J ends were trimmed by 5 bases and 3 bases, with 13 bases remaining between them. CDR3 coding DNA: TGTGCCAGTAGTTGGAAGGGGTTGGACTATGGCTACACCTTC. Its protein product is CASSWKGLDYGYTF.

This clone has a handful of counts. This chain links TRBV7-3 with TRBJ2-1; weak D call: TRBD2 (6 bases). From germline, CDR1 is SGHTA and CDR2 FQGTGA. Trimming stripped 6 bases from V and 4 bases from J, with 13 bases between. CDR3 size: 14 residues. The CDR3 nucleotides are TGTGCCAGCAGTCGGGGGAACGATTACAATGAGCAGTTCTTC. Amino acid sequence: CASSRGNDYNEQFF. Complete variable domain (other parts from reference TRBV7-3 and TRBJ2-1): GAGVSQTPSNKVTEKGKYVELRCDPISGHTALYWYRQSLGQGPEFLIYFQGTGAADDSGLPNDRFFAVRPEGSVSTLKIQRTERGDSAVYLCASSRGNDYNEQFFGPGTRLTVL.

The CDR3, as DNA: TGTGCCAGCGGCACCATCTATGGCTACACCTTC. It is translated as CASGTIYGYTF. This chain joins TRBV28 and TRBJ1-2; D not resolved. Germline V gene sequence: CDR1 MDHEN, CDR2 SYDVKM. The CDR3 consists of 11 residues. The germline V and J ends were trimmed by 8 bases and 4 bases, with 8 bases remaining between them.

The chain is built from TRBV6-1 and TRBJ1-1, with TRBD1 identical over 7 bases. Germline CDR1 is MNHNS and CDR2 is SASEGT. The V gene end was trimmed by 5 bases and the J gene end by 1 base; junction bases not matched to a gene: 4. CDR3 length equals 14 residues. CDR3 loop: CASSQQGRNTEAFF. In DNA, the CDR3 is TGTGCCAGCAGTCAACAGGGGCGGAACACTGAAGCTTTCTTT.

The CDR3 DNA sequence: TGTGCCAGCAGCGCCCGATCAGGACAGGGGAACACTGAAGCTTTCTTT. Protein sequence: CASSARSGQGNTEAFF. This sequence joins TRBV9 and TRBJ1-1; the match to TRBD1 covers 8 bases. The CDR3 is made up of 16 amino acids. The V gene end was trimmed by 3 bases and the J gene end by 1 base; junction bases not matched to a gene: 8. The germline V gene has CDR1 SGDLS and CDR2 YYNGEE.

This clone was observed a single time. The rearrangement joins TRBV29-1 to TRBJ2-6; maybe TRBD2 (5 bases). Germline CDR1 reads SQVTM; CDR2 reads ANQGSEA. The CDR3 covers 15 residues. Trimming removed 4 bases at V and 0 bases at J, with 10 bases between. CDR3 in amino acids: CSVASGSSGANVLTF. Written as DNA, the CDR3 is TGCAGCGTTGCAAGCGGTTCCTCTGGGGCCAACGTCCTGACTTTC.

The chain uses TRBV10-3 and TRBJ2-2, with TRBD2 matching over 8 bases. V was clipped by 2 bases and J by 6 bases; unmatched bases: 5. The CDR3 sequence is 15 residues long. Germline V CDR1 and CDR2: ENHRY, SYGVKD. The CDR3 here is CAISEAGGWSGELFF. The CDR3 DNA is TGTGCCATCAGTGAGGCGGGGGGCTGGTCCGGGGAGCTGTTTTTT.

The chain couples TRBV28 to TRBJ1-5; 8 positions agree with TRBD1. CDR3 size: 16 residues. V lost 1 base, J lost 3 bases, and 5 bases stayed unmatched. The germline V gene has CDR1 MDHEN and CDR2 SYDVKM. CDR3 DNA sequence: TGTGCCAGCAGTTTATTTCAGGGGGCACCCAATCAGCCCCAGCATTTT. It specifies CASSLFQGAPNQPQHF. The complete variable domain, with remaining parts taken from reference TRBV28 and TRBJ1-5, reads DVKVTQSSRYLVKRTGEKVFLECVQDMDHENMFWYRQDPGLGLRLIYFSYDVKMKEKGDIPEGYSVSREKKERFSLILESASTNQTSMYLCASSLFQGAPNQPQHFGDGTRLSIL.

V is TRBV27 and J is TRBJ2-5, with 8 bases identical to TRBD1. The V gene end was trimmed by 6 bases and the J gene end by 5 bases; junction bases not matched to a gene: 11. There are 15 residues in the CDR3. Per the germline V gene, CDR1 is MNHEY and CDR2 is SMNVEV (reference sequence). CDR3 DNA sequence: TGTGCCAGCAGGAAAAATGCCCAGGGGGCGGAGACCCAGTACTTC. This translates into CASRKNAQGAETQYF.

The V gene is TRBV5-1, the J gene TRBJ2-5; possible D gene TRBD2, 5 bases. Looked up from germline, CDR1 is SGHRS and CDR2 is YFSETQ. Trimming took off 4 bases at V and 4 bases at J, with 11 bases between the two ends. The CDR3 totals 13 residues. CDR3 in amino acids: CASSPEAGETQYF. The CDR3 coding sequence is TGCGCCAGCAGCCCGGAGGCGGGAGAGACCCAGTACTTC.

The chain links TRBV6-1 to TRBJ2-5; TRBD1 aligns across 9 bases. The end of the DNA aligns better with TRBJ2-7, so the J call may be wrong. This CDR3 has 14 amino acids. Germline V gene data show CDR1 as MNHNS and CDR2 as SASEGT. CDR3: CASSERDRVYEQYF. The CDR3 DNA follows: TGTGCCAGCAGTGAAAGGGACAGGGTATACGAGCAGTACTTC.

This chain links TRBV27 with TRBJ2-5; unclear D gene. Trimming pared 4 bases from V and 2 bases from J, leaving 11 bases between. Germline lookup yields CDR1 MNHEY and CDR2 SMNVEV (reference sequence). The CDR3 is made up of 14 amino acids. The CDR3 coding sequence is TGTGCCAGCAGTTCTATACCGCCTCAAGAGACCCAGTACTTC. It codes for CASSSIPPQETQYF.

This chain joins TRBV11-2 and TRBJ2-5, with 7 bases matching TRBD1. J was trimmed by 0 bases and V by 0 bases; bases with no gene match: 7. CDR3 size: 17 residues. CDR1 is SGHAT and CDR2 is FQNNGV in the germline V gene. The CDR3 region is CASSLDRDREYQETQYF. The CDR3 DNA reads TGTGCCAGCAGCTTAGATCGGGACAGAGAGTACCAAGAGACCCAGTACTTC.

The J gene is TRBJ1-2, the V gene TRBV11-2, with 8 bases matching TRBD1. The CDR3 totals 15 residues. J lost 4 bases, V lost 6 bases, and 10 bases had no gene match. Germline CDR1 SGHAT, CDR2 FQNNGV. The CDR3 DNA sequence: TGTGCCAGCAGGATCACCGGGACAGGCTTCTATGGCTACACCTTC. Its protein product is CASRITGTGFYGYTF. The full variable domain, rest sourced from reference TRBV11-2 and TRBJ1-2, is EAGVAQSPRYKIIEKRQSVAFWCNPISGHATLYWYQQILGQGPKLLIQFQNNGVVDDSQLPKDRFSAERLKGVDSTLKIQPAKLEDSAVYLCASRITGTGFYGYTFGSGTRLTVV.